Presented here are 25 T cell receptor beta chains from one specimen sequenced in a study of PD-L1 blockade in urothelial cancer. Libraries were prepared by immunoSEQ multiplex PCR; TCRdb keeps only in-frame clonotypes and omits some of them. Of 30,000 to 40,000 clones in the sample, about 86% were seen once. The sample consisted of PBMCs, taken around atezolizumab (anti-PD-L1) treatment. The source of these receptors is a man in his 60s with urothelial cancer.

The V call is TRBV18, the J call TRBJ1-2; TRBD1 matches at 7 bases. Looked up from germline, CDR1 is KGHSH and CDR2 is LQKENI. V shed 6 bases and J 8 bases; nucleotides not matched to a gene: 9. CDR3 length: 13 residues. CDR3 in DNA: TGTGCCAGCTCGCCAGACAGGGCTTGGGGCTACACCTTC. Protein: CASSPDRAWGYTF.

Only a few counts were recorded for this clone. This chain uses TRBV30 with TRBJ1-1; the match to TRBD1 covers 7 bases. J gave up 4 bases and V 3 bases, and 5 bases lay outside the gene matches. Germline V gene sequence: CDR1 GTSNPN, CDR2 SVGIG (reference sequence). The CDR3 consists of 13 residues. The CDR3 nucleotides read TGTGCCTGGAGGTACAGACAGGGCACTGAAGCTTTCTTT. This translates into CAWRYRQGTEAFF.

CDR3 residues: CASSDPRTGPSYEQYF. The CDR3 DNA reads TGCGCCAGCAGTGACCCCCGGACAGGGCCCTCCTACGAGCAGTACTTC. The chain couples TRBV10-2 to TRBJ2-7; 8 bases match TRBD1. The junction had 7 bases not matched to a gene; V was cut back by 3 bases and J by 0 bases. Germline lookup yields CDR1 WSHSY and CDR2 SAAADI. The CDR3 runs 16 residues.

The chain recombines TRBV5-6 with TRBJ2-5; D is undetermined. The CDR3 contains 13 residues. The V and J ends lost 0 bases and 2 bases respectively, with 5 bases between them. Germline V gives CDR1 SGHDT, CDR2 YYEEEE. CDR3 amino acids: CASSLGAQETQYF. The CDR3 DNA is TGTGCCAGCAGCTTGGGGGCACAAGAGACCCAGTACTTC.

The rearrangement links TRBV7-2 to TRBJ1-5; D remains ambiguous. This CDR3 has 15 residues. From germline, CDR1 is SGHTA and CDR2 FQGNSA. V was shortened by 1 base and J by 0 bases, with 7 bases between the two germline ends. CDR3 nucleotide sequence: TGTGCCAGCAGCTTAGACGGGTATAGCAATCAGCCCCAGCATTTT. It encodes CASSLDGYSNQPQHF.

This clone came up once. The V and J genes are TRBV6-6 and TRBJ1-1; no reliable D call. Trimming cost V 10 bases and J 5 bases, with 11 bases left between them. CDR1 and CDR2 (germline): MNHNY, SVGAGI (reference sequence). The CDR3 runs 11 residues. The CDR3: CATQVGTEAFF. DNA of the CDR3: TGTGCCACCCAGGTTGGGACTGAAGCTTTCTTT.

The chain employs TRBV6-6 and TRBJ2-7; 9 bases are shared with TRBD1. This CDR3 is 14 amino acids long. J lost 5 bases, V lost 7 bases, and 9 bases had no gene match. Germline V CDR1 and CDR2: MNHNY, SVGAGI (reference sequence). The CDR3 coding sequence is TGTGCCAGCACCATTCCGGGACAGGGTAACGAGCAGTACTTC. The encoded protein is CASTIPGQGNEQYF.

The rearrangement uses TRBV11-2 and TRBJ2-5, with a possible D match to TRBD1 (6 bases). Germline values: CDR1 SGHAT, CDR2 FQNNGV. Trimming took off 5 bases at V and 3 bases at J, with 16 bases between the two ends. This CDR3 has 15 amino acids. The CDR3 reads CASSAQGTGKETQYF. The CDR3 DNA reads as TGTGCCAGCAGCGCACAAGGTACAGGGAAAGAGACCCAGTACTTC.

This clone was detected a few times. This CDR3 is CASSSGGGGPGNTIYF. CDR3 sequence (DNA): TGTGCCAGCAGTTCAGGGGGCGGAGGCCCCGGAAACACCATATATTTT. The chain uses TRBV28 and TRBJ1-3; 8 nucleotides line up with TRBD1. The V and J ends lost 4 bases and 4 bases, in that order; junction bases with no gene match: 9. CDR1 and CDR2 (germline): MDHEN, SYDVKM. This CDR3 is built from 16 residues. The full variable domain, its missing parts supplied by reference TRBV28 and TRBJ1-3, is DVKVTQSSRYLVKRTGEKVFLECVQDMDHENMFWYRQDPGLGLRLIYFSYDVKMKEKGDIPEGYSVSREKKERFSLILESASTNQTSMYLCASSSGGGGPGNTIYFGEGSWLTVV.

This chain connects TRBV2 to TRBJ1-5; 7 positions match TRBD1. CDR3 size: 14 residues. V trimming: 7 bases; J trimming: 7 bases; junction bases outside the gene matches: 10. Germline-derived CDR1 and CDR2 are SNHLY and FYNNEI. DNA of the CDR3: TGTGCCAGCAACCCCGACAGGGACCTACAGCCCCAGCATTTT. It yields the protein CASNPDRDLQPQHF.

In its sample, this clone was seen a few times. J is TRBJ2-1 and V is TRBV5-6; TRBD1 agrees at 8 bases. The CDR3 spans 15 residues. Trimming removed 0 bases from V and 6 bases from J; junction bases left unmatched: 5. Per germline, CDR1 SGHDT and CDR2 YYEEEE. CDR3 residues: CASSLAGQGINEQFF. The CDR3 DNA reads TGTGCCAGCAGCTTGGCTGGACAGGGAATCAATGAGCAGTTCTTC.

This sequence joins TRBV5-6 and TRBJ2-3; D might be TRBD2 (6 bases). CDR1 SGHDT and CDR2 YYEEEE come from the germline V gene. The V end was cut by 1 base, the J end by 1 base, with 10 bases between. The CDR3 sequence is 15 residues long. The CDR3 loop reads CASSLLGSGTDTQYF. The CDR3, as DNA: TGTGCCAGCAGCTTGCTCGGGAGTGGCACAGATACGCAGTATTTT.

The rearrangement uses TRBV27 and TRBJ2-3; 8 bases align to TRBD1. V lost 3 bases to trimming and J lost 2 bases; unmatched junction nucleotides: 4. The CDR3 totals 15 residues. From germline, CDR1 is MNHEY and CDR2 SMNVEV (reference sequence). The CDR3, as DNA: TGTGCCAGCAGTTTTAGGACAGGGAACACAGATACGCAGTATTTT. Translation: CASSFRTGNTDTQYF.

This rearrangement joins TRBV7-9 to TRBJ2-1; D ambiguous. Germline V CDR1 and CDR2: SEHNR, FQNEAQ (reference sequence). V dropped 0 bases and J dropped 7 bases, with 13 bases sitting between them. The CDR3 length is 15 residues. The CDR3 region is CASSLAQVLHNEQFF. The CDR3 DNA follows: TGTGCCAGCAGCTTAGCACAAGTATTGCATAATGAGCAGTTCTTC.

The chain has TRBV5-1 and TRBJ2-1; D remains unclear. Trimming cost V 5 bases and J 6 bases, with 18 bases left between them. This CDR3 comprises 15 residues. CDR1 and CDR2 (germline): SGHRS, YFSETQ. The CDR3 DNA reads TGCGCCAGCAGTTCCGACTCGGTCGAGGTCAATGAGCAGTTCTTC. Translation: CASSSDSVEVNEQFF. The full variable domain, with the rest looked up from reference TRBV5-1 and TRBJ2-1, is KAGVTQTPRYLIKTRGQQVTLSCSPISGHRSVSWYQQTPGQGLQFLFEYFSETQRNKGNFPGRFSGRQFSNSRSEMNVSTLELGDSALYLCASSSDSVEVNEQFFGPGTRLTVL.

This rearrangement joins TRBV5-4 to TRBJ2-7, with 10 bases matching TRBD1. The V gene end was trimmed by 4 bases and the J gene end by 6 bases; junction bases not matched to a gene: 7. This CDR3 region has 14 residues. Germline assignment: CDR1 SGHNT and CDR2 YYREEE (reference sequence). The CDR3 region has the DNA TGTGCCAGCAGCCCAAGGACAGGGGGAAGCGAGCAGTACTTC. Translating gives CASSPRTGGSEQYF.

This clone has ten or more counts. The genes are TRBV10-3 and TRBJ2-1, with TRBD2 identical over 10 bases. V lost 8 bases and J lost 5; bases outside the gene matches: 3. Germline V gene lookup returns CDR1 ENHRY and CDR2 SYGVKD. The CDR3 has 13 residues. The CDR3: CAILAGDDNEQFF. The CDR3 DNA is TGTGCCATCCTAGCGGGAGACGACAATGAGCAGTTCTTC.

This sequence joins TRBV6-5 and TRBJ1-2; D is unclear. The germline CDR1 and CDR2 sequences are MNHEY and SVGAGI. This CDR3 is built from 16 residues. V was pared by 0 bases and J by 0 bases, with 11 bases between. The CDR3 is CASSYSVPTSNYGYTF. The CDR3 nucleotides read TGTGCCAGCAGTTACTCGGTTCCCACTTCTAACTATGGCTACACCTTC.

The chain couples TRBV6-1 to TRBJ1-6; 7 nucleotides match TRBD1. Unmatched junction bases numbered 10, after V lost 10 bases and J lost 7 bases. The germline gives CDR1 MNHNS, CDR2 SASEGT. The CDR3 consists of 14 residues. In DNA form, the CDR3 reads TGTGCCATCCCGGGAGGGGGCGAGAATTCACCCCTCCACTTT. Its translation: CAIPGGGENSPLHF.

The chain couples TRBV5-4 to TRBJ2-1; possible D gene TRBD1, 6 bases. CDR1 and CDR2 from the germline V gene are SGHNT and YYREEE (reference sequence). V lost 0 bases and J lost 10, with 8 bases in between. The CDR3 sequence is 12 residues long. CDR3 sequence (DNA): TGTGCCAGCAGCTTGGCTGACAGGGAGCAGTTCTTC. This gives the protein CASSLADREQFF.

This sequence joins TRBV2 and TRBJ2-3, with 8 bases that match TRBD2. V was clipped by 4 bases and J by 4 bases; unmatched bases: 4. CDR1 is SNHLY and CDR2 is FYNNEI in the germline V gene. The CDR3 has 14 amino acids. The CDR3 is CASSVTSVADTQYF. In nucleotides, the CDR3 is TGTGCCAGCAGTGTGACTAGCGTGGCAGATACGCAGTATTTT.

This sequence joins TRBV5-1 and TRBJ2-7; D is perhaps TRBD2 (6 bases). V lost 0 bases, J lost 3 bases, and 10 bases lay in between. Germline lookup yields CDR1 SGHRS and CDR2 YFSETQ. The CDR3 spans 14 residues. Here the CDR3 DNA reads TGCGCCAGCAGCTTGGTCGGAGGGAACTACGAGCAGTACTTC. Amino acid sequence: CASSLVGGNYEQYF.

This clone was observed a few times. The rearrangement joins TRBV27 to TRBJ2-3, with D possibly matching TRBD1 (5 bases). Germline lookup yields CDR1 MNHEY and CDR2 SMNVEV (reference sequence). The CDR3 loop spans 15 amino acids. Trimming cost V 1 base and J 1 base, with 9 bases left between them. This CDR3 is CASSLFGAGTDTQYF. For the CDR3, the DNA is TGTGCCAGCAGTTTATTTGGGGCAGGCACAGATACGCAGTATTTT.

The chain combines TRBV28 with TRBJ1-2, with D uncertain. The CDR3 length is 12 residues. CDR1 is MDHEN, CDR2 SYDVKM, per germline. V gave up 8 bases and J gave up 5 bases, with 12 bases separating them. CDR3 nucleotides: TGTGCCAGCTCCCTCTTTCGGTATGGCTACACCTTC. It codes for CASSLFRYGYTF.

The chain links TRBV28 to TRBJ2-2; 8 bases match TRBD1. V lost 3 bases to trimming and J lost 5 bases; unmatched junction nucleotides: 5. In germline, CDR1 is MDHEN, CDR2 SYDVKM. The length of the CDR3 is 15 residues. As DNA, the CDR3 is TGTGCCAGCAGTTTGGGGACAGGCCGAACCGGGGAGCTGTTTTTT. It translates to CASSLGTGRTGELFF.